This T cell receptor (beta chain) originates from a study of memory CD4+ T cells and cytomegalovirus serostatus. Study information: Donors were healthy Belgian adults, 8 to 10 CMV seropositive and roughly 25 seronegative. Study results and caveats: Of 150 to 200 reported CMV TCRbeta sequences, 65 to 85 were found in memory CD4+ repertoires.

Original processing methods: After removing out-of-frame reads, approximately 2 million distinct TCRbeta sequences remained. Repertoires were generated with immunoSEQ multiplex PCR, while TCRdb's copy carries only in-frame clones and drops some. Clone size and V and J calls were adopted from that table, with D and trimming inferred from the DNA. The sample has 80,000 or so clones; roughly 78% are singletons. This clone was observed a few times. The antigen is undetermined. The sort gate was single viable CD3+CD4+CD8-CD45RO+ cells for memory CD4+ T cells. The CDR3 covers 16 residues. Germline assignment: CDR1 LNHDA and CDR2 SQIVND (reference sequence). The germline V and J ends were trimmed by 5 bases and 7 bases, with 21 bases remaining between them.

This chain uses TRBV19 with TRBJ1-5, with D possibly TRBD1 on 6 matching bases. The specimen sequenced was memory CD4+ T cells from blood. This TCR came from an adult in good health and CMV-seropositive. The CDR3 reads CASSYGQSYQRQPQHF. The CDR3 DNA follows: TGTGCCAGTAGTTACGGACAGTCCTATCAGAGGCAGCCCCAGCATTTT. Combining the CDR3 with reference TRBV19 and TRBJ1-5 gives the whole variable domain DGGITQSPKYLFRKEGQNVTLSCEQNLNHDAMYWYRQDPGQGLRLIYYSQIVNDFQKGDIAEGYSVSREKKESFPLTVTSAQKNPTAFYLCASSYGQSYQRQPQHFGDGTRLSIL.